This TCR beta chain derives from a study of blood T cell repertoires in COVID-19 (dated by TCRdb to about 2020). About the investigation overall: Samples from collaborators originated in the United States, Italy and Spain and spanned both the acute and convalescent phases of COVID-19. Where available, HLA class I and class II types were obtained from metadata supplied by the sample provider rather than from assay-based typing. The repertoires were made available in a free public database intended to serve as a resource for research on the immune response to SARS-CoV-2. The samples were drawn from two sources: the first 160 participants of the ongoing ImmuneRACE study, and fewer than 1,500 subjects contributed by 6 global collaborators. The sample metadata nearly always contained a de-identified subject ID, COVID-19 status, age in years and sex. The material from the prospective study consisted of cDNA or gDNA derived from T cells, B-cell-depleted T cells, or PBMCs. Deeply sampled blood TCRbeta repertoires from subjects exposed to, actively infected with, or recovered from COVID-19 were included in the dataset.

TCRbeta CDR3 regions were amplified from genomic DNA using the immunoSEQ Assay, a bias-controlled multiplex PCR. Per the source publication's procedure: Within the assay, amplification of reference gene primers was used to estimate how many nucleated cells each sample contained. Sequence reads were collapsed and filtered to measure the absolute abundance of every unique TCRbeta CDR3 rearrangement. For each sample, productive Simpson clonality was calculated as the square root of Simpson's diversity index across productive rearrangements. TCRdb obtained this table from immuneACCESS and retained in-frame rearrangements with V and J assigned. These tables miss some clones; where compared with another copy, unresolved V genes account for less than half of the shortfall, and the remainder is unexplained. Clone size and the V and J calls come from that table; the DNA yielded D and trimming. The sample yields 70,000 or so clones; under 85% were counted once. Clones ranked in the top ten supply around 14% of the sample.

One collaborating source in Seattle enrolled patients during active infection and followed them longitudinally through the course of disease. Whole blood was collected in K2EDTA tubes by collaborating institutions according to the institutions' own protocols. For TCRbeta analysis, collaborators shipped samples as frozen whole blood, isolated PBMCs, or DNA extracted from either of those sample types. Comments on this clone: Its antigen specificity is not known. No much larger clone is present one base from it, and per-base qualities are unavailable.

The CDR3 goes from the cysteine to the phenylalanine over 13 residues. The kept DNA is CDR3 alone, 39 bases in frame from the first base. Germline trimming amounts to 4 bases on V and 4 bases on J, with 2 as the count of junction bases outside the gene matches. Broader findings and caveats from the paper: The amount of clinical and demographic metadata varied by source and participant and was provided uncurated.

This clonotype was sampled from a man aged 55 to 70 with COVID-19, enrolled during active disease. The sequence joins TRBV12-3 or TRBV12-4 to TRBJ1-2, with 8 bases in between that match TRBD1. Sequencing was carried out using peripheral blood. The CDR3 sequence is CASSSGQVYGYTF. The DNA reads TGTGCCAGCAGTTCGGGACAGGTCTATGGCTACACCTTC.